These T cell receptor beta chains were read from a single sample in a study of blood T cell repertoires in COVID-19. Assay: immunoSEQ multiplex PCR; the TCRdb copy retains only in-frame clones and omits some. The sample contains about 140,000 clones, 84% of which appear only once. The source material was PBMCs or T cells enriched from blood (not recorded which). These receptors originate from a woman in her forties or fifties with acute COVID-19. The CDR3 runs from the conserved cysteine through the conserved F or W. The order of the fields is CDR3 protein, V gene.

cdr3_aa: CASRPTGFEQYF; v_call: TRBV6-2/TRBV6-3
cdr3_aa: CASSQLGTSGSHGELFF; v_call: TRBV4-1
cdr3_aa: CSAGRQGEQYF; v_call: TRBV20-1
cdr3_aa: CASSGGFEGNQPQHF; v_call: TRBV25-1
cdr3_aa: CASSIIGQGKPGYTF; v_call: TRBV19
cdr3_aa: CASSFSTSGGDLPDTQYF; v_call: TRBV7-9
cdr3_aa: CASSLAGDYGYTF; v_call: TRBV6-2/TRBV6-3
cdr3_aa: CASSVRDRGEKLFF; v_call: TRBV2
cdr3_aa: CASSVASGSNYNEQFF; v_call: TRBV9
cdr3_aa: CASSLLGQEAGELFF; v_call: TRBV5-1
cdr3_aa: CASSLSRTSPGEQYF; v_call: TRBV5-4
cdr3_aa: CASRPGQGIHGYTF; v_call: TRBV2
cdr3_aa: CASSKQPSSGSYNEQFF; v_call: TRBV2
cdr3_aa: CASTVAASYGYTF; v_call: TRBV2
cdr3_aa: CASRGLAVTGELFF; v_call: TRBV27
cdr3_aa: CASSLSSGASEQYF; v_call: TRBV7-3
cdr3_aa: CASSLSGTDTQYF; v_call: TRBV12-3/TRBV12-4